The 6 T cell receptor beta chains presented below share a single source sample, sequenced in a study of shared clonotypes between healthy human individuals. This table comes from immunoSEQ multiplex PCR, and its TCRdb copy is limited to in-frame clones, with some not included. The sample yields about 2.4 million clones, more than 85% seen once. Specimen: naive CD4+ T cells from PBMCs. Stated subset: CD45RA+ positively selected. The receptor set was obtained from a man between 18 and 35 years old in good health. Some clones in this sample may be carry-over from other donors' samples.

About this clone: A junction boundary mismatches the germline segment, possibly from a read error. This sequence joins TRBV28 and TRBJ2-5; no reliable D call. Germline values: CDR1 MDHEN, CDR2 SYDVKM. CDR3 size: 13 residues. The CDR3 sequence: CANSPWAQETQYF. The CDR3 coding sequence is TGTGCCAACAGTCCCTGGGCCCAAGAGACCCAGTACTTC.

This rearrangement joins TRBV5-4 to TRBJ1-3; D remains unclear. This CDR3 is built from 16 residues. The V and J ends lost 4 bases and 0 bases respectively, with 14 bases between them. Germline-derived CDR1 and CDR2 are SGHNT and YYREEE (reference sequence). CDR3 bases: TGTGCCAGCAGCCCCGGGTCTCGGGGCTCTGGAAACACCATATATTTT. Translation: CASSPGSRGSGNTIYF.

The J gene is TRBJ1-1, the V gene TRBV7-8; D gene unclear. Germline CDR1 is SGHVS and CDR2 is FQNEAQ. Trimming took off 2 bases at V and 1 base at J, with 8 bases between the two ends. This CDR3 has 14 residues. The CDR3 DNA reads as TGTGCCAGCAGCTTACGTTCCCCGAACACTGAAGCTTTCTTT. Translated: CASSLRSPNTEAFF.

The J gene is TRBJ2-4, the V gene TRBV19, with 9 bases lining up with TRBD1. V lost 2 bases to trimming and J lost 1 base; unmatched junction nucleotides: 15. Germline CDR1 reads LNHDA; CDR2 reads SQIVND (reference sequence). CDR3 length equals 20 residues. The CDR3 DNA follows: TGTGCCAGTAGTATAACTGCCGGGACAGGGTATATTAGGGCCAAAAACATTCAGTACTTC. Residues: CASSITAGTGYIRAKNIQYF.

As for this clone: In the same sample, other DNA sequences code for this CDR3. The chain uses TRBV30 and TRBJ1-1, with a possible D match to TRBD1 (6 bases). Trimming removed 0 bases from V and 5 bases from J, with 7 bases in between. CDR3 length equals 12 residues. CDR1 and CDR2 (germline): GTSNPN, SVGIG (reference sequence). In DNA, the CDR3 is TGTGCCTGGAGTGTAGGGGGTACTGAAGCTTTCTTT. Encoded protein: CAWSVGGTEAFF. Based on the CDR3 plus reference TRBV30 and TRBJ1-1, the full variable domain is SQTIHQWPATLVQPVGSPLSLECTVEGTSNPNLYWYRQAAGRGLQLLFYSVGIGQISSEVPQNLSASRPQDRQFILSSKKLLLSDSGFYLCAWSVGGTEAFFGQGTRLTVV.

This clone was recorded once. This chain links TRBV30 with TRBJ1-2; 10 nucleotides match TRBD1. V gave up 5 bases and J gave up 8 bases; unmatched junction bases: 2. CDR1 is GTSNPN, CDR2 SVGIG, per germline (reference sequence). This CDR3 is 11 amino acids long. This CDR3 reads CAWDRGQGYTF. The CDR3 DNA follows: TGTGCCTGGGACAGGGGGCAAGGCTACACCTTC.